These 14 T cell receptor beta chains share one sample of origin, sequenced in a study of blood T cells in healthy people across ages. A J-beta primer mix and a sample-barcoded 5' primer were used in a second PCR of roughly 7 to 12 cycles. TCRdb itself ran the 5' RACE reads through MiXCR, one entry per CDR3 protein. The table shows some 1,800,000 distinct CDR3 sequences, with 39% occurring only once. Sequencing was done on a sample of blood. The receptor set was obtained from a human donor in good health.

The genes are TRBV4-2 and TRBJ1-1, with TRBD1 identical over 7 bases. The CDR3 loop spans 14 amino acids. The germline V gene has CDR1 LGHNA and CDR2 YNFKEQ. The V gene end was trimmed by 1 base and the J gene end by 1 base; junction bases not matched to a gene: 0. CDR3 loop: CASSQGDRNTEAFF. Written as DNA, the CDR3 is TGTGCCAGCAGCCAAGGGGACAGGAACACTGAAGCTTTCTTT.

The V and J genes are TRBV5-4 and TRBJ2-3, with D uncertain. The V end was cut by 0 bases, the J end by 3 bases, with 8 bases between. Germline V gives CDR1 SGHNT, CDR2 YYREEE (reference sequence). The CDR3 runs 14 residues. CDR3 DNA: TGTGCCAGCAGCTTGGGATATAGGACAGATACGCAGTATTTT. Amino acid sequence: CASSLGYRTDTQYF. The full variable domain, completed using reference TRBV5-4 and TRBJ2-3, is ETGVTQSPTHLIKTRGQQVTLRCSSQSGHNTVSWYQQALGQGPQFIFQYYREEENGRGNFPPRFSGLQFPNYSSELNVNALELDDSALYLCASSLGYRTDTQYFGPGTRLTVL.

V is TRBV5-1 and J is TRBJ2-3; possible D gene TRBD2, 5 bases. V was clipped by 0 bases and J by 5 bases, with 19 bases between them. This CDR3 is 17 amino acids long. Germline CDR1 SGHRS, CDR2 YFSETQ. CDR3 residues: CASSLEAPGFGVDTQYF. CDR3 DNA sequence: TGCGCCAGCAGCTTGGAGGCCCCGGGCTTCGGGGTAGATACGCAGTATTTT.

This clonotype occurred a few times. The V and J genes are TRBV7-9 and TRBJ2-1, with 9 positions matching TRBD1. Germline CDR1 SEHNR, CDR2 FQNEAQ (reference sequence). This CDR3 region has 14 residues. Trimming at V came to 7 bases and at J to 7 bases, leaving 8 bases not matched to a gene. CDR3 in amino acids: CASIGQGWLNEQFF. The CDR3 DNA is TGTGCCAGCATAGGACAGGGGTGGTTGAATGAGCAGTTCTTC.

This clonotype was seen a few times. V usage is TRBV29-1 and J usage is TRBJ2-3, with D possibly being TRBD2 (6 bases). CDR1 SQVTM and CDR2 ANQGSEA come from the germline V gene. This CDR3 spans 13 amino acids. V gave up 6 bases and J gave up 2 bases, with 12 bases separating them. The CDR3 here is CSVWGGNTDTQYF. CDR3 in DNA: TGCAGCGTCTGGGGCGGGAACACAGATACGCAGTATTTT.

This clonotype occurred once. The chain's CDR3 is CASSPGTVKYGYTF. The CDR3 nucleotides read TGTGCCAGCAGTCCCGGGACAGTAAAATACGGCTACACCTTC. The V gene is TRBV28, the J gene TRBJ1-2; TRBD1 matches at 7 bases. The germline V gene has CDR1 MDHEN and CDR2 SYDVKM. After removal of 5 bases from V and 8 bases from J, the junction contained 11 bases not matched to a gene. This CDR3 contains 14 residues.

This clonotype occurred a few times. The chain joins TRBV10-3 to TRBJ2-1, with 15 bases matching TRBD2. This CDR3 comprises 17 residues. Germline V gene lookup returns CDR1 ENHRY and CDR2 SYGVKD. The V and J ends lost 0 bases and 9 bases, in that order; junction bases with no gene match: 6. The CDR3 DNA follows: TGTGCCATCAGTGAGTCACGGACTAGCGGGGGGGCAGGTGAGCAGTTCTTC. Protein: CAISESRTSGGAGEQFF.

J is TRBJ2-7 and V is TRBV27; TRBD2 might be the D (5 bases). Germline CDR1 MNHEY, CDR2 SMNVEV (reference sequence). V was clipped by 7 bases and J by 6 bases, with 10 bases between them. This CDR3 comprises 11 residues. CDR3 region: CASMGRSEQYF. The CDR3 nucleotides are TGTGCCAGCATGGGGAGATCCGAGCAGTACTTC.

The chain links TRBV11-1 to TRBJ2-1; TRBD2 aligns across 12 bases. Trimming removed 4 bases from V and 0 bases from J; junction bases left unmatched: 16. This CDR3 comprises 21 residues. Germline V CDR1 and CDR2: SGHAT, FQDESV (reference sequence). The CDR3 DNA sequence: TGTGCCAGCAGCTATCGACGGGCGGGGACTAGCGGGTGGAGCTCCTACAATGAGCAGTTCTTC. The encoded protein is CASSYRRAGTSGWSSYNEQFF.

This clonotype was recorded a few times. This chain uses TRBV20-1 with TRBJ2-3; TRBD1 agrees at 8 bases. J was trimmed by 2 bases and V by 3 bases; bases with no gene match: 1. Germline CDR1 is DFQATT and CDR2 is SNEGSKA (reference sequence). This CDR3 spans 13 amino acids. The CDR3 nucleotides read TGCAGTGCTAGGGGACAGGACACAGATACGCAGTATTTT. It translates to CSARGQDTDTQYF.

The genes are TRBV7-3 and TRBJ2-5; D remains unclear. V was pared by 2 bases and J by 1 base, with 11 bases between. CDR3 size: 15 residues. Germline CDR1 is SGHTA and CDR2 is FQGTGA. The CDR3 DNA reads TGTGCCAGCAGCTTATCCCCACACCCCCAAGAGACCCAGTACTTC. As protein: CASSLSPHPQETQYF.

The chain uses TRBV20-1 and TRBJ2-3; 9 nucleotides line up with TRBD1. The J segment lost 2 bases and the V segment lost 2 bases, leaving 11 bases of the junction unmatched. The CDR3 runs to 17 residues. Germline lookup yields CDR1 DFQATT and CDR2 SNEGSKA (reference sequence). The CDR3 region has the DNA TGCAGTGCTAGAAGCCCAGGACAGGGGACAAACACAGATACGCAGTATTTT. It yields the protein CSARSPGQGTNTDTQYF.

This clonotype has ten or more counts. This sequence joins TRBV20-1 and TRBJ2-5, with 11 bases lining up with TRBD2. Per germline, CDR1 DFQATT and CDR2 SNEGSKA (reference sequence). This CDR3 is built from 15 residues. The ends lost 1 base at V and 2 bases at J; junction bases unmatched: 3. CDR3 sequence reads: CSARVAGGLQETQYF. For the CDR3, the DNA is TGCAGTGCTAGAGTAGCGGGGGGGCTTCAAGAGACCCAGTACTTC.

This chain connects TRBV28 to TRBJ2-1; D possibly corresponds to TRBD1 (6 bases). V was pared by 8 bases and J by 0 bases, with 20 bases between. Germline V CDR1 and CDR2: MDHEN, SYDVKM. The CDR3 covers 17 residues. CDR3: CASGDIYRVRSYNEQFF. As DNA, the CDR3 is TGTGCCAGCGGGGACATTTACAGGGTCCGCTCCTACAATGAGCAGTTCTTC.